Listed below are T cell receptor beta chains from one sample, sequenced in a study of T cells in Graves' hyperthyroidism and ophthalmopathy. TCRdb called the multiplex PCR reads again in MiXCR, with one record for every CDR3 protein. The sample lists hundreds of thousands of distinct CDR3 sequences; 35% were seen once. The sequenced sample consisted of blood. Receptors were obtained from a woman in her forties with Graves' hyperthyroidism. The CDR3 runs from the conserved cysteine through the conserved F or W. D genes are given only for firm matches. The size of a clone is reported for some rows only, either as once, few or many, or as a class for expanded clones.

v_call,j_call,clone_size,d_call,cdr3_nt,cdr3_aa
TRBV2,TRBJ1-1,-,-,TGTGCCGAAAGCAGCTTAACAGCTTACACTGAAGCTTTCTTT,CAESSLTAYTEAFF
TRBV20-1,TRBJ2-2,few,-,TGCAGTGCTAGGAGCGGGCGCGCGAACACCGGGGAGCTGTTTTTT,CSARSGRANTGELFF
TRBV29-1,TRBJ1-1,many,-,TGCAGCGTTGAGATTCTCACCCAGGGGACTGAAGCTTTCTTT,CSVEILTQGTEAFF
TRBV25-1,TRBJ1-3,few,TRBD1,TGTGCCAGCTCAGGACAGGGAGGCACCATATATTTT,CASSGQGGTIYF
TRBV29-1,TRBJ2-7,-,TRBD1,TGCAGCGCTAGGACAGGGGTCAATCAGTACTTC,CSARTGVNQYF
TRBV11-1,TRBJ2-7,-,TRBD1,TGTGCCAGCAGCACCGGACAGGGGGGGCCCTACGAGCAGTACTTC,CASSTGQGGPYEQYF
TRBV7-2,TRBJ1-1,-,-,TGTGCCAGCAGCTTAGGAGGGGTGGGCGCAGCTTTCTTT,CASSLGGVGAAFF
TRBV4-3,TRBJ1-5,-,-,TGCGCCAGCAGCCAAGATGCAGGGATAGGTCAGCCCCAGCATTTT,CASSQDAGIGQPQHF
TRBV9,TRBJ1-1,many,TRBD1,TGTGCCAGCAGCGCCGGACAGGGATGGACTGAAGCTTTCTTT,CASSAGQGWTEAFF
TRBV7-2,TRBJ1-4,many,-,TGTGCCAGCAGCTCTTACAGGGTAGCGGAAAAACTGTTTTTT,CASSSYRVAEKLFF
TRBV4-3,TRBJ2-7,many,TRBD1,TGCGCCAGCAGCTACCTGACAGGGAACGAGCAGTACTTC,CASSYLTGNEQYF
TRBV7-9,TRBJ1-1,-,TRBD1,TGTGCCAGCAGTCCTACAGGGGGGCAGCGGGCTTTCTTT,CASSPTGGQRAFF
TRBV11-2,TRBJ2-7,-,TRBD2,TGTGCCCCCGCACTAGCGGATGGCTCCTACGAGCAGTACTTC,CAPALADGSYEQYF
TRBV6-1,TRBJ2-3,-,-,TGTGCCAGCAGTTACCCAGGAGTGTTAACGCAGTATTTT,CASSYPGVLTQYF
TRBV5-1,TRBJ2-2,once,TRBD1,TGCGCCAGCAGCCAGGACGGGACAGGTTGGGGGACCGGGGAGCTGTTTTTT,CASSQDGTGWGTGELFF
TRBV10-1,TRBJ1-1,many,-,TGCGCCAGCAGTCAGACAGCGATGAACACTGAAGCTTTCTTT,CASSQTAMNTEAFF
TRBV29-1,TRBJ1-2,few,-,TGCAGCGTTGACGGACGGCCTGGAAACACCTTC,CSVDGRPGNTF
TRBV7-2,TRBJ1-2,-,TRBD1,TGTGCCAGCAGTTACCTAAGGACAGGGGGTAGGGATGGCTACACCTTC,CASSYLRTGGRDGYTF